A single sample is the source of the 5 T cell receptor beta chains below, sequenced in a study of blood T cell repertoires in COVID-19. The protocol was immunoSEQ multiplex PCR, while the TCRdb copy is restricted to in-frame clones and leaves out a portion. The sample carries 95,000 to 150,000 clones, around three quarters recorded once. What was sequenced was peripheral blood. The receptors shown here come from a woman older than 75 with acute or convalescent COVID-19.

The chain employs TRBV9 and TRBJ2-3, with TRBD1 identical over 10 bases. The CDR3 is 15 amino acids. The V gene end was trimmed by 2 bases and the J gene end by 1 base; junction bases not matched to a gene: 1. Germline assignment: CDR1 SGDLS and CDR2 YYNGEE. CDR3 protein: CASSVGTGGTDTQYF. DNA of the CDR3: TGTGCCAGCAGCGTGGGGACAGGGGGCACAGATACGCAGTATTTT. The whole variable domain, filled in from reference TRBV9 and TRBJ2-3, reads DSGVTQTPKHLITATGQRVTLRCSPRSGDLSVYWYQQSLDQGLQFLIQYYNGEERAKGNILERFSAQQFPDLHSELNLSSLELGDSALYFCASSVGTGGTDTQYFGPGTRLTVL.

The chain uses TRBV28 and TRBJ1-1; 8 nucleotides align to TRBD1. Germline values: CDR1 MDHEN, CDR2 SYDVKM. V lost 2 bases and J lost 1; bases outside the gene matches: 3. The CDR3 consists of 15 residues. The DNA of the CDR3 is TGTGCCAGCAGTTTACAGGGGGCGGCGAACACTGAAGCTTTCTTT. Protein: CASSLQGAANTEAFF.

The CDR3 spells CASSQDDRGYGYTF. In DNA, the CDR3 is TGCGCCAGCAGCCAAGATGACAGGGGTTATGGCTACACCTTC. The chain combines TRBV4-1 with TRBJ1-2; 8 bases are shared with TRBD1. V gave up 0 bases and J gave up 5 bases; unmatched junction bases: 2. CDR1 is MGHRA, CDR2 YSYEKL, per germline. The CDR3 has 14 residues.

The chain combines TRBV5-6 with TRBJ1-1; TRBD1 is a possible D gene (5 bases). This CDR3 comprises 18 residues. Trimming left V 0 bases short and J 1 base short, with 19 bases between. Germline V CDR1 and CDR2: SGHDT, YYEEEE. The DNA of the CDR3 is TGTGCCAGCAGCTTGGTGACTATTCTAGGGGACTCGAACACTGAAGCTTTCTTT. Translation gives CASSLVTILGDSNTEAFF.

This chain uses TRBV25-1 with TRBJ2-7, with D possibly being TRBD1 (6 bases). The CDR3 length is 13 residues. V was shortened by 4 bases and J by 5 bases, with 12 bases between the two germline ends. CDR1 is MGHDK and CDR2 is SYGVNS in the germline V gene. CDR3 sequence: CASSGQGMDEQYF. CDR3 DNA: TGTGCCAGCAGTGGGCAGGGGATGGACGAGCAGTACTTC.